This T cell receptor (beta chain) was identified in a study of shared clonotypes between healthy human individuals. The CDR3 extends over 12 amino acids. Deletions cut 4 bases from V and 8 bases from J, with 9 bases between. Germline V CDR1 and CDR2: SGHTA, FQGNSA. Researchers divided each subset's genomic DNA evenly across several immunoSEQ plates. Profiled with immunoSEQ multiplex PCR; TCRdb holds only in-frame clones, not every one. The data show roughly 770,000 clones, about 96% seen once. Naive-designated CD8 cells lacked CD45RO, were positively enriched for CCR7, and omitted terminally differentiated effector memory CD45RA+ cells.

Material: naive CD8+ T cells sorted from blood. This sequence originates from a man aged 30-40 years in good health. This sequence joins TRBV7-2 and TRBJ2-1; D uncertain. The CDR3 sequence: CASSSRWDEQFF. The CDR3 bases are TGTGCCAGCAGCTCCCGATGGGATGAGCAGTTCTTC.